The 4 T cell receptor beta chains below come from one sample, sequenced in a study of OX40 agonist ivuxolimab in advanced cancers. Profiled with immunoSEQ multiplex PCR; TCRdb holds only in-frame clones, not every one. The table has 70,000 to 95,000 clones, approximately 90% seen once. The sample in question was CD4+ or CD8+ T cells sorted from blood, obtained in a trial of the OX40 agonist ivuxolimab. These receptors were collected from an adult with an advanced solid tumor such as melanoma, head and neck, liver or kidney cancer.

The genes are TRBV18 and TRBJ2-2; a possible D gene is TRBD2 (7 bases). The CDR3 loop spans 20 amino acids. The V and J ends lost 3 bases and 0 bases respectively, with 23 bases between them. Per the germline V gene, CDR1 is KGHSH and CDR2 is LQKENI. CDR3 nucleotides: TGTGCCAGCTCACCTCGGGGGCTTTCTAGCGGTTACTCGAACACCGGGGAGCTGTTTTTT. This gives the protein CASSPRGLSSGYSNTGELFF.

In nucleotides, the CDR3 is TGTGCTAGTGGCTTAGCGGGGGCCGTCACAGATACGCAGTATTTT. It is translated as CASGLAGAVTDTQYF. The chain links TRBV12-5 to TRBJ2-3; 9 bases align to TRBD2. Germline assignment: CDR1 LGHNT and CDR2 FRNRAP. The CDR3 runs 15 residues. The junction had 6 bases not matched to a gene; V was cut back by 6 bases and J by 2 bases.

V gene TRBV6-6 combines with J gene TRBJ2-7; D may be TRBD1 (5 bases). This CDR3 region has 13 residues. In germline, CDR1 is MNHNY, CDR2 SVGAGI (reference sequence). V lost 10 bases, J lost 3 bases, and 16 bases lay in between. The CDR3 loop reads CATSGQDIYEQYF. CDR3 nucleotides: TGTGCCACCTCAGGGCAGGACATCTACGAGCAGTACTTC.

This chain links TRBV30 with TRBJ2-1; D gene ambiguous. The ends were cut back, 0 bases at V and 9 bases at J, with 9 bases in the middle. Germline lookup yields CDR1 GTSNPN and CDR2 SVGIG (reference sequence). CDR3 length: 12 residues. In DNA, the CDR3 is TGTGCCTGGAGTGTCGGCCACGTTGAGCAGTTCTTC. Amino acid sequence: CAWSVGHVEQFF. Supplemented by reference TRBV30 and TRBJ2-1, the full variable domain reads SQTIHQWPATLVQPVGSPLSLECTVEGTSNPNLYWYRQAAGRGLQLLFYSVGIGQISSEVPQNLSASRPQDRQFILSSKKLLLSDSGFYLCAWSVGHVEQFFGPGTRLTVL.